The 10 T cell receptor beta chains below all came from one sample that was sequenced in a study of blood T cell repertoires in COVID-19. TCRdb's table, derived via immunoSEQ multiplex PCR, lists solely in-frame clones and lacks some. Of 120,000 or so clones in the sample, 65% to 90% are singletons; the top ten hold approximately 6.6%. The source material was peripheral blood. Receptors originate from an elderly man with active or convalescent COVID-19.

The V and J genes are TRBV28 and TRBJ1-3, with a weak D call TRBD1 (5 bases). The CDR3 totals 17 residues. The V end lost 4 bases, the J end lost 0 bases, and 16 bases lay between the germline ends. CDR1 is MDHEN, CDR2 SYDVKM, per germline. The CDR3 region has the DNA TGTGCCAGCAGTTCCTCGGGGGGGAGTAGCTCTGGAAACACCATATATTTT. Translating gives CASSSSGGSSSGNTIYF.

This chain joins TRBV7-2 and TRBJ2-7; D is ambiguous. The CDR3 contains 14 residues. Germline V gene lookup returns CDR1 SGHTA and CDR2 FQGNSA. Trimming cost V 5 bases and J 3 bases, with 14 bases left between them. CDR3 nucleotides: TGTGCCAGCAGCCCCAATCCCGCAGTCTACGAGCAGTACTTC. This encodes CASSPNPAVYEQYF.

This CDR3 is CASSLRGGKETQYF. The CDR3, as DNA: TGTGCCAGCAGCTTGAGGGGGGGCAAAGAGACCCAGTACTTC. The rearrangement links TRBV5-5 to TRBJ2-5; the D gene is possibly TRBD2 (7 bases). V was clipped by 1 base and J by 3 bases, with 10 bases between them. CDR1 is SGHKS and CDR2 is YYEKEE in the germline V gene (reference sequence). There are 14 residues in the CDR3.

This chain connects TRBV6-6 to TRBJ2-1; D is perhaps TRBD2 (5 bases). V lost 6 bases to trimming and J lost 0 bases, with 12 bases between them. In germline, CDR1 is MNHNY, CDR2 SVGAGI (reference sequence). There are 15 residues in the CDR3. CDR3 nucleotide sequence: TGTGCCAGCAGCACGGACTTGAGCTCCTACAATGAGCAGTTCTTC. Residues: CASSTDLSSYNEQFF.

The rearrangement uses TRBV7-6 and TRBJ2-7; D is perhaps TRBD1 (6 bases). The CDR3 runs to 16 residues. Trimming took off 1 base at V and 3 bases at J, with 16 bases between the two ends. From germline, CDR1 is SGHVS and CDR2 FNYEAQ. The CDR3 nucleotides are TGTGCCAGCAGCTTAGGGAGGTCAGGGGCCGGCTACGAGCAGTACTTC. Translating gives CASSLGRSGAGYEQYF.

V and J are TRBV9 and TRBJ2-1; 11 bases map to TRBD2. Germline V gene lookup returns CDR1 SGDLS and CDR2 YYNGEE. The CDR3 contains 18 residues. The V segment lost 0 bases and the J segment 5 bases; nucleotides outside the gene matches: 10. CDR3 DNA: TGTGCCAGCAGCGTAGGTCCGGGGGGACTAGCGGCAAACAATGAGCAGTTCTTC. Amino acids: CASSVGPGGLAANNEQFF.

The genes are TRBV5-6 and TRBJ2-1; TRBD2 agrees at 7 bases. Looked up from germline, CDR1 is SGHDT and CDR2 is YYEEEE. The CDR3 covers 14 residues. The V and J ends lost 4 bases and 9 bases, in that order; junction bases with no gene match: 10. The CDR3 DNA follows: TGTGCCAGCAGCCCGGGAACTAGCGTTAGTGAGCAGTTCTTC. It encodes CASSPGTSVSEQFF.

The CDR3 protein is CASKPGTSGTYNEQFF. The CDR3 DNA sequence: TGTGCCAGCAAACCCGGGACTAGCGGGACCTACAATGAGCAGTTCTTC. This sequence joins TRBV2 and TRBJ2-1, with 13 bases matching TRBD2. This CDR3 spans 16 amino acids. Germline assignment: CDR1 SNHLY and CDR2 FYNNEI. V dropped 7 bases and J dropped 2; count of bases not matched to a gene: 5.

In nucleotides, the CDR3 is TGTGCCACCCTCCGGAAGGGGGCGAACAATGAGCAGTTCTTC. Its translation is CATLRKGANNEQFF. V gene TRBV27 combines with J gene TRBJ2-1; TRBD1 aligns across 7 bases. Germline CDR1 and CDR2: MNHEY and SMNVEV (reference sequence). The CDR3 sequence is 14 residues long. V was clipped by 10 bases and J by 5 bases; unmatched bases: 11.

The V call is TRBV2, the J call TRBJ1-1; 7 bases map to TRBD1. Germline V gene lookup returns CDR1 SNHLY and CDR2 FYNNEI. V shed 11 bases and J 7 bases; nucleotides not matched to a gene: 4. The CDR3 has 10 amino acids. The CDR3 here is CASRGNEAFF. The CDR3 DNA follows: TGTGCCTCCAGGGGGAATGAAGCTTTCTTT.